This T cell receptor beta chain came from a study of control samples from healthy donors and cancer patients. This CDR3 contains 13 residues. V was cut by 5 bases and J by 7 bases, with 14 bases left in between. Germline CDR1 MDHEN, CDR2 SYDVKM. TCRdb's copy holds only in-frame clones and misses some; the assay was immunoSEQ multiplex PCR. This table has approximately 100,000 clones, around nine tenths appearing once. The sequenced sample was blood. The chain employs TRBV28 and TRBJ1-2; D remains unclear. The sequence was obtained from a human donor in good health. The donor label of this sample is uncertain. Written as DNA, the CDR3 is TGTGCCAGCAGTCCTCCTGGAGACTTTGGCTACACCTTC. Protein sequence: CASSPPGDFGYTF.